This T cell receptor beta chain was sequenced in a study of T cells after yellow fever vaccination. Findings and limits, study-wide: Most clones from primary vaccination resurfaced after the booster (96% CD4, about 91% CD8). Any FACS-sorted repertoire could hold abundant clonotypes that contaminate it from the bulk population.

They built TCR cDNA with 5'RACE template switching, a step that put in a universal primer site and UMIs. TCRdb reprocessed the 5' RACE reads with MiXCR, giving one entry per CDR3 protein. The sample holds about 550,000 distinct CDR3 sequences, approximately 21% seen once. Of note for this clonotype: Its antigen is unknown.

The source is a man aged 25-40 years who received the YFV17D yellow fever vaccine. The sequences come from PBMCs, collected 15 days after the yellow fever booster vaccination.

DNA for the CDR3: TGCAGTGCTGGAAAAGCTGGGCGGAGTGAGCAGTTCTTC. Its translation is CSAGKAGRSEQFF. The chain links TRBV20-1 to TRBJ2-1, with no clear D. V lost 5 bases, J lost 9 bases, and 17 bases lay in between. The CDR3 runs 13 residues. Germline-derived CDR1 and CDR2 are DFQATT and SNEGSKA (reference sequence).